Given below is one TCR beta chain in context. Its specific antigen is unknown. No much larger clonotype is one base removed from it; base qualities were not supplied. The data stem from a study of T cell clones after liver transplantation (dated by TCRdb to the late 2010s). Regarding the research as a whole: ITN030ST, the source of the samples, was a randomized trial that attempted immunosuppression withdrawal within 2 years of liver transplantation. The subjects received no induction therapy and were kept on standard immunosuppression until randomization at 12-24 months post-transplant. Third party-reactive TCRbeta sequences were also identified from pre-transplant MLRs to serve as an antigen-independent comparator for donor-reactive sequences. Donor-reactive T cell clones were identified using TCRbeta sequencing after a pre-transplant mixed lymphocyte reaction and were then followed in post-transplant blood. Tolerance was defined as complete immunosuppression withdrawal for at least one year with no rise in liver enzymes beyond twice the upper limit of normal. Three of the eight recipients were HCV-positive; the others were transplanted for non-autoimmune, non-viral indications. Blood samples were taken pre-transplant, pre-randomization before withdrawal, and post-randomization after full withdrawal or failed withdrawal. A cohort of 8 liver transplant recipients was studied, of whom 3 were classified as tolerant and 5 as non-tolerant.

The germline V gene gives CDR1 as MNHEY and CDR2 as SVGAGI. V ends up 10 bases short and J 4 bases short, with an unmatched junction base count of 5. The CDR3 starts with the cysteine, ends with the phenylalanine, and has 12 residues. Kept here is only the CDR3 DNA, which spans 36 bases and is read in frame from base 1. What the work shows at the level of the full study, not this receptor alone: Low numbers of available donor cells limited the measurable donor-reactive repertoire in a couple of subjects. After accounting for repertoire turnover, donor-reactive detection was significantly reduced in 7 of 8 subjects for CD4 and 8 of 8 for CD8. The decline in donor-reactive sequences exceeded the decline in third party-reactive sequences, suggesting partial antigen-specific deletion that was unrelated to withdrawal success. Because no allograft tissue specimens were available, donor-reactive T cells may have migrated into the graft instead of being deleted. Circulating donor-reactive CD4 TCRbeta sequences fell significantly post-transplant in most of the 8 subjects, irrespective of tolerance or HCV status. The conclusions were preliminary, being limited by small, heterogeneous patient numbers and by non-standardized post-transplant time points.

Unstimulated PBMCs, after thawing, were stained for CD3, CD4 and CD8 and then FACS-sorted into CD3+CD4+ and CD3+CD8+ populations. All 8 studied subjects were randomized to immunosuppression withdrawal. The Qiagen DNeasy Blood and Tissue Kit was used to isolate genomic DNA. Using immunoSEQ, frozen genomic DNA was subjected to high-throughput TCRbeta CDR3 sequencing, a process that included PCR amplification, mapping, bias correction and internal controls. Concerning the study's data processing: Productive rearrangements were retained, and unique TCRbeta sequences were defined by the CDR3 nucleotide sequence together with the V and J gene. For classification of a sequence as donor-reactive, at least 5-fold expansion in CFSE-low cells relative to unstimulated pre-transplant cells and a frequency of at least 0.01% were required. To ensure at least 90% detection power, minimum frequency thresholds were set for each subject based on that subject's lowest-template unstimulated sample. Jensen-Shannon divergence between the top 1000 TCRbeta sequences after and before transplant was used to measure repertoire turnover. Two-sided Fisher's exact tests were used to test for changes in the detection of donor-reactive sequences. The table was pulled from immuneACCESS by TCRdb, which kept in-frame rearrangements only. Such tables lose some clones; where checked, under half of the loss comes from unresolved V genes, and the rest has no known cause. From that table come the V and J calls and clone size; the DNA was used to work out D and trimming. This sample gives under 130,000 clones in total; under 90% of them show up just once. The top ten hold less than 3% of the sample.

Sequenced here: CD4+ T cells from blood, sampled roughly 50 months after liver transplant. This TCR was sampled from a human patient who received a liver transplant. Some T cells may originate with the graft donor following a transplant. This chain is built from TRBV6-5 and TRBJ2-3; 7 of the junction bases match TRBD2. The CDR3 amino acid sequence is: CAIGLGPDTQYF. The nucleotide sequence is given as TGTGCCATCGGACTAGGTCCAGATACGCAGTATTTT.